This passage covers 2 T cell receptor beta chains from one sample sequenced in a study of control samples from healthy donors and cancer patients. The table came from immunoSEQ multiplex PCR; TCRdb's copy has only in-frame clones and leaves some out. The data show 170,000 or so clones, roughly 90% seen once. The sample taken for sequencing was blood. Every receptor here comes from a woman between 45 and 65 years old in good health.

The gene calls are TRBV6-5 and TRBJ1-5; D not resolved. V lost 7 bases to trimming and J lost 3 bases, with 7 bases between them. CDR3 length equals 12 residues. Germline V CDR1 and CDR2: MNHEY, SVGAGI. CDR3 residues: CASTQPNQPQHF. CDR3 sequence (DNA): TGTGCCAGCACACAGCCCAATCAGCCCCAGCATTTT.

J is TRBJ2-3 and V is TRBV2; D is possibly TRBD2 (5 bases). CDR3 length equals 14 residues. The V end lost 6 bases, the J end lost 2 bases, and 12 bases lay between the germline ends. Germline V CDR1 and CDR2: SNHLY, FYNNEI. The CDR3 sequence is CASRVTGNTDTQYF. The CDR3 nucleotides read TGTGCCAGCAGAGTGACGGGGAACACAGATACGCAGTATTTT.